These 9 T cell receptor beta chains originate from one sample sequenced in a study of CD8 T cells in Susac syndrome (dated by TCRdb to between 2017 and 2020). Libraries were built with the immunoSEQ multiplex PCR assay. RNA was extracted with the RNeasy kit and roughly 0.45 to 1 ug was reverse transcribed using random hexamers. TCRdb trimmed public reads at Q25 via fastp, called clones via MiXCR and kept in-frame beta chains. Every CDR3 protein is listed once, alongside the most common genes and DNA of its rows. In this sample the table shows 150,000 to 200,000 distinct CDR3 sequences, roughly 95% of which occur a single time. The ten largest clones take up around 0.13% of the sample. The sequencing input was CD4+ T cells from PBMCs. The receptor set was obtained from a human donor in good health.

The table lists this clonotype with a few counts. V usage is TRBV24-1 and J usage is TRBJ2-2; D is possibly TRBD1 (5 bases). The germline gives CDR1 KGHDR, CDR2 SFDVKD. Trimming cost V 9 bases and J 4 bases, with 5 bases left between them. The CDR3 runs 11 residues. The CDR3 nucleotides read TGTGCCACCCAGGGCACCGGGGAGCTGTTTTTT. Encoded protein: CATQGTGELFF.

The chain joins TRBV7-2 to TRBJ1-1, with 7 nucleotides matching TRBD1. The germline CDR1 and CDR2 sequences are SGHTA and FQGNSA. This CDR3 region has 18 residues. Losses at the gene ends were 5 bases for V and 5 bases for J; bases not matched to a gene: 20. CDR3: CASSARSASLTGLTEAFF. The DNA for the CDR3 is TGTGCCAGCAGCGCCCGATCCGCTTCGCTGACAGGGCTGACTGAAGCTTTCTTT.

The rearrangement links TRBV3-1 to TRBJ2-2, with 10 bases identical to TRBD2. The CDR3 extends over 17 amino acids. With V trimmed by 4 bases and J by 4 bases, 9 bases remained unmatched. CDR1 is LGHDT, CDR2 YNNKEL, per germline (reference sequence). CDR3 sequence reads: CASSLTSGRPFTGELFF. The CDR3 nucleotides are TGTGCCAGCAGCCTGACTAGCGGGCGACCTTTCACCGGGGAGCTGTTTTTT.

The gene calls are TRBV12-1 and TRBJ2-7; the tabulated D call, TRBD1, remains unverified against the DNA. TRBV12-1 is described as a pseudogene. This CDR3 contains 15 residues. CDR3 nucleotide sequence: TGTGCCAGCAGCTCCTCGAAGGGGAAGGGAAACGAGCAGTACTTC. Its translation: CASSSSKGKGNEQYF.

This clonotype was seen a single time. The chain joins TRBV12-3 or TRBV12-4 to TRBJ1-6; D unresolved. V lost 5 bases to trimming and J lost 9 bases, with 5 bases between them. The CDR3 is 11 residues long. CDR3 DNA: TGTGCCAGCAGTCGTGGTTCACCCCTCCACTTT. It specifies CASSRGSPLHF.

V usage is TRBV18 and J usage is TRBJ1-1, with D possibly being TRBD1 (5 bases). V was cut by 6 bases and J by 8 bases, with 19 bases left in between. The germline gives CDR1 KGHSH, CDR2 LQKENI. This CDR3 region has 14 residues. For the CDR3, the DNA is TGTGCCAGCTCGTCTATAGACTGGGGGGGAGAAGCTTTCTTT. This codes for CASSSIDWGGEAFF.

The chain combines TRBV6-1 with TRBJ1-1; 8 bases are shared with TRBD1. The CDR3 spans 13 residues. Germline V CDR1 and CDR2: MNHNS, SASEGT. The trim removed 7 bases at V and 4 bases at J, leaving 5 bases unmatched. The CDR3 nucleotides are TGTGCCAGCAATTTCGGGACAGGCACTGAAGCTTTCTTT. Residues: CASNFGTGTEAFF.

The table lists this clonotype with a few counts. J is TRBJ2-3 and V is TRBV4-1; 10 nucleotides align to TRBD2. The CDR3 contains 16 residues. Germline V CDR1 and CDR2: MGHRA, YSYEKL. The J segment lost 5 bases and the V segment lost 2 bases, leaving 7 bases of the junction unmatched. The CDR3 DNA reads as TGCGCCAGCAGCCAAAGCGGGGGGGCCGGACAAGATACGCAGTATTTT. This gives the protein CASSQSGGAGQDTQYF.

The CDR3 sequence is CASSQSRDRAEAFF. The CDR3 DNA is TGTGCCAGCAGCCAAAGTCGGGACAGGGCCGAAGCTTTCTTT. This chain uses TRBV11-2 with TRBJ1-1; 9 bases map to TRBD1. CDR1 SGHAT and CDR2 FQNNGV come from the germline V gene. The CDR3 runs 14 residues. V shed 5 bases, J shed 8 bases, and the junction held 9 bases outside the gene matches.